This T cell receptor beta chain comes out of a study of identical twins. This clonotype was seen more than once but under ten times. TCRdb re-derived calls from the 5' RACE reads in MiXCR, one entry per CDR3 protein. The table lists hundreds of thousands of distinct CDR3 sequences, 10% to 15% of them singletons. Germline CDR1 and CDR2: SGHDN and FVKESK. V gave up 5 bases and J gave up 9 bases; unmatched junction bases: 8. The CDR3 has 15 amino acids. These sequences were also reported in another study, on yellow fever vaccine responses in identical twins.

This receptor was obtained from a young woman in good health. V is TRBV14 and J is TRBJ1-6; 9 nucleotides match TRBD1. Sequencing was done on a sample of CD8+ T cells sorted from blood. The CDR3: CASSADRGLGSPLHF. In DNA, the CDR3 is TGTGCCAGCAGCGCGGACAGGGGACTAGGTTCACCCCTCCACTTT.